The next 12 T cell receptor beta chains were all read from a single sample in a study of technical replicates of blood from several donors. Clones were sequenced by immunoSEQ multiplex PCR, and TCRdb holds only the in-frame ones, with some missing. The data show 60,000 to 90,000 clones, approximately 96% seen once. Sequenced sample: T cells isolated from PBMCs. Every receptor here comes from a human donor in good health.

This sequence joins TRBV7-9 and TRBJ1-2; D not certain. Trimming took 3 bases from V and 0 from J, leaving 11 bases between them. The CDR3 totals 15 residues. The germline gives CDR1 SEHNR, CDR2 FQNEAQ (reference sequence). The CDR3 region is CASSFGGGANYGYTF. The CDR3 nucleotides read TGTGCCAGCAGCTTCGGCGGCGGAGCTAACTATGGCTACACCTTC.

The chain is built from TRBV11-2 and TRBJ1-6; no clear D gene. V lost 4 bases and J 10 bases, leaving 29 bases between the germline ends. Germline lookup yields CDR1 SGHAT and CDR2 FQNNGV. The CDR3 spans 19 residues. The CDR3 nucleotides read TGTGCCAGCAGCTCCCTGACGGACTCAAGAGGCCCTTTAGACTCACCCCTCCACTTT. Its translation is CASSSLTDSRGPLDSPLHF.

This chain connects TRBV27 to TRBJ2-7, with TRBD1 as a possible D gene (6 bases). CDR1 and CDR2 from the germline V gene are MNHEY and SMNVEV (reference sequence). The ends were cut back, 8 bases at V and 4 bases at J, with 18 bases in the middle. The CDR3 loop spans 14 amino acids. CDR3 coding DNA: TGTGCCAGCTCACCTCACAGGACAGTTTACGAGCAGTACTTC. This encodes CASSPHRTVYEQYF.

The chain links TRBV9 to TRBJ2-3; D might be TRBD2 (5 bases). V shed 2 bases and J shed 5 bases, with 9 bases lying between them. CDR3 size: 13 residues. CDR1 SGDLS and CDR2 YYNGEE come from the germline V gene. This CDR3 is CASSVRGGDTQYF. DNA of the CDR3: TGTGCCAGCAGCGTGAGAGGAGGAGATACGCAGTATTTT.

The rearrangement links TRBV5-1 to TRBJ2-6, with 13 bases identical to TRBD2. The CDR3 has 20 amino acids. The germline gives CDR1 SGHRS, CDR2 YFSETQ. V dropped 0 bases and J dropped 3; count of bases not matched to a gene: 9. The CDR3 spells CASSLELAGGASGGANVLTF. CDR3 nucleotide sequence: TGCGCCAGCAGCTTGGAACTAGCGGGAGGGGCCTCTGGTGGGGCCAACGTCCTGACTTTC.

The chain joins TRBV28 to TRBJ1-5; 10 bases line up with TRBD1. Germline assignment: CDR1 MDHEN and CDR2 SYDVKM. J lost 0 bases, V lost 4 bases, and 9 bases had no gene match. This CDR3 region has 18 residues. CDR3 in amino acids: CASSSPDRGGYSNQPQHF. The CDR3 DNA reads TGTGCCAGCAGTTCACCGGACAGGGGGGGCTATAGCAATCAGCCCCAGCATTTT.

The rearrangement joins TRBV5-1 to TRBJ2-1, with TRBD2 identical over 8 bases. The CDR3 spans 16 residues. With 1 base clipped from V and 9 bases from J, the junction kept 12 bases outside the gene matches. Germline V gene lookup returns CDR1 SGHRS and CDR2 YFSETQ. The CDR3 region is CASSLLAGASGGEQFF. DNA of the CDR3: TGCGCCAGCAGCTTGCTAGCGGGCGCCTCTGGGGGTGAGCAGTTCTTC. The entire variable domain, with the rest obtained from reference TRBV5-1 and TRBJ2-1, is as follows: KAGVTQTPRYLIKTRGQQVTLSCSPISGHRSVSWYQQTPGQGLQFLFEYFSETQRNKGNFPGRFSGRQFSNSRSEMNVSTLELGDSALYLCASSLLAGASGGEQFFGPGTRLTVL.

The CDR3 region has the DNA TGTGCCAGCAGCCCTCGGACAGGGGGAAACAGTGAGACCCAGTACTTC. This encodes CASSPRTGGNSETQYF. The chain has TRBV7-2 and TRBJ2-5; TRBD1 agrees at 10 bases. CDR3 length: 16 amino acids. J lost 5 bases, V lost 5 bases, and 11 bases had no gene match. Germline CDR1 reads SGHTA; CDR2 reads FQGNSA.

The chain carries TRBV11-2 and TRBJ2-7; 10 bases line up with TRBD2. J gave up 3 bases and V 1 base, and 3 bases lay outside the gene matches. Germline V gene sequence: CDR1 SGHAT, CDR2 FQNNGV. CDR3 length: 15 amino acids. The DNA of the CDR3 is TGTGCCAGCAGCTTAGTCCTAGCGGGAGTCTACGAGCAGTACTTC. Translated: CASSLVLAGVYEQYF.

The CDR3 DNA is TGTGCCAGCTACAGGGGGAACACTGAAGCTTTCTTT. Encoded protein: CASYRGNTEAFF. The chain links TRBV2 to TRBJ1-1; 7 bases line up with TRBD1. With V trimmed by 8 bases and J by 1 base, 1 base remained unmatched. The length of the CDR3 is 12 residues. Germline CDR1 SNHLY, CDR2 FYNNEI.

The rearrangement uses TRBV27 and TRBJ1-2, with 9 bases lining up with TRBD1. The V segment lost 3 bases and the J segment 5 bases; nucleotides outside the gene matches: 1. The CDR3 contains 13 residues. Germline lookup yields CDR1 MNHEY and CDR2 SMNVEV (reference sequence). Written as DNA, the CDR3 is TGTGCCAGCAGTTTCGACAGGGGGTATGGCTACACCTTC. It codes for CASSFDRGYGYTF.

The J gene is TRBJ2-5, the V gene TRBV5-4, with D unresolved. CDR1 is SGHNT and CDR2 is YYREEE in the germline V gene (reference sequence). The V end lost 4 bases, the J end lost 1 base, and 5 bases lay between the germline ends. CDR3 length equals 12 residues. CDR3: CASSAIQETQYF. The CDR3 coding sequence is TGTGCCAGCAGCGCGATCCAAGAGACCCAGTACTTC.